The 25 T cell receptor beta chains listed next were all sequenced from one sample in a study of T cells in narcolepsy (dated by TCRdb to the late 2010s). Receptor libraries were prepared by the immunoSEQ multiplex PCR assay. The immuneACCESS repertoire file appears here via TCRdb, limited to in-frame rearrangements. These files lack a portion of the clones; in checked studies, under half of the deficit traces to unresolved V genes, and the cause of the others is not known. Within this sample are tens of thousands of clones, with about 90% of them counted one time only. About 1% of the sample goes to the ten largest clones. Sequenced input: CD45RA- memory CD4+ T cells from PBMCs. Reading the label with the study, this specimen's cell subset or site is: memory T cells sorted ex vivo from peripheral blood. These receptor sequences come from a human donor with narcolepsy.

With regard to this clone: One end of the junction does not line up with germline, which may come from a read error. The V and J genes are TRBV7-7 and TRBJ2-1; TRBD2 matches at 9 bases. Germline V gene sequence: CDR1 SSHAT, CDR2 FNYEAQ (reference sequence). The CDR3 totals 17 residues. The DNA of the CDR3 is TGTGCTAGCAGCTTTACTAGCGGGTTGAGCTCCTACAATGAGCAGTTCTTC. This encodes CASSFTSGLSSYNEQFF.

This chain connects TRBV4-1 to TRBJ2-1; a possible D gene is TRBD2 (6 bases). Germline lookup yields CDR1 MGHRA and CDR2 YSYEKL. The CDR3 runs to 15 residues. V lost 1 base and J 0 bases, leaving 7 bases between the germline ends. CDR3 nucleotide sequence: TGCGCCAGCAGCCAAGCGGGAGTCTCCTACAATGAGCAGTTCTTC. Protein product: CASSQAGVSYNEQFF.

The chain recombines TRBV18 with TRBJ2-6; D uncertain. CDR3 length: 15 residues. Germline values: CDR1 KGHSH, CDR2 LQKENI. Trimming cost V 3 bases and J 3 bases, with 9 bases left between them. The CDR3 nucleotides read TGTGCCAGCTCACCGGACCTTTTTGGGGCCAACGTCCTGACTTTC. Encoded protein: CASSPDLFGANVLTF.

The chain combines TRBV18 with TRBJ2-3; a possible D gene is TRBD1 (5 bases). CDR1 is KGHSH and CDR2 is LQKENI in the germline V gene. The CDR3 has 15 residues. V dropped 0 bases and J dropped 0 bases, with 7 bases sitting between them. CDR3 loop: CASSPPTVSTDTQYF. The CDR3 nucleotides are TGTGCCAGCTCACCACCGACAGTTAGCACAGATACGCAGTATTTT. The full variable domain, with the rest looked up from reference TRBV18 and TRBJ2-3, is NAGVMQNPRHLVRRRGQEARLRCSPMKGHSHVYWYRQLPEEGLKFMVYLQKENIIDESGMPKERFSAEFPKEGPSILRIQQVVRGDSAAYFCASSPPTVSTDTQYFGPGTRLTVL.

The chain has TRBV5-1 and TRBJ2-7; 7 bases match TRBD2. Per the germline V gene, CDR1 is SGHRS and CDR2 is YFSETQ. The CDR3 has 14 amino acids. After removal of 3 bases from V and 2 bases from J, the junction contained 5 bases not matched to a gene. CDR3 sequence: CASSSLADPYEQYF. The CDR3 DNA reads as TGCGCCAGCAGCTCCCTAGCGGATCCCTACGAGCAGTACTTC.

The chain carries TRBV5-6 and TRBJ2-7; tentatively, D is TRBD1 (5 bases). V lost 2 bases and J 5 bases, leaving 11 bases between the germline ends. CDR1 and CDR2 (germline): SGHDT, YYEEEE. The CDR3 is 13 amino acids. In DNA form, the CDR3 reads TGTGCCAGCAGCTTCCAGGGTCGGCACGAGCAGTACTTC. Its translation: CASSFQGRHEQYF.

The genes are TRBV7-9 and TRBJ2-7; D not certain. V was clipped by 0 bases and J by 2 bases, with 11 bases between them. The CDR3 totals 15 residues. Germline V gives CDR1 SEHNR, CDR2 FQNEAQ (reference sequence). Written as DNA, the CDR3 is TGTGCCAGCAGCTTAGCCCGCGGTCTCCCCTACGAGCAGTACTTC. It is translated as CASSLARGLPYEQYF.

The chain links TRBV5-1 to TRBJ2-7; weak D call: TRBD1 (6 bases). Trimming cost V 0 bases and J 2 bases, with 15 bases left between them. The germline gives CDR1 SGHRS, CDR2 YFSETQ. CDR3 length: 16 amino acids. The CDR3 bases are TGCGCCAGCAGCTTGGCTACAACAGGGTTTGCCTACGAGCAGTACTTC. This gives the protein CASSLATTGFAYEQYF.

The chain joins TRBV13 to TRBJ2-5; either TRBD1 or TRBD2 may supply D (5 bases each). The CDR3 extends over 12 amino acids. Germline CDR1 and CDR2: PRHDT and FYEKMQ (reference sequence). With 8 bases removed from V and 2 bases from J, the gap between germline ends came to 9 bases. CDR3 sequence reads: CASGTAQETQYF. The CDR3 nucleotides read TGTGCCAGCGGGACGGCACAAGAGACCCAGTACTTC.

J is TRBJ1-5 and V is TRBV6-6; D may be TRBD1 (5 bases). The CDR3 sequence is 13 residues long. Trimming took 10 bases from V and 2 from J, leaving 12 bases between them. In germline, CDR1 is MNHNY, CDR2 SVGAGI (reference sequence). CDR3 loop: CANSGGGNQPQHF. CDR3 sequence (DNA): TGTGCCAACTCCGGGGGGGGCAATCAGCCCCAGCATTTT.

V and J are TRBV19 and TRBJ1-1; D gene unclear. CDR1 and CDR2 (germline): LNHDA, SQIVND (reference sequence). This CDR3 is 14 amino acids long. With 4 bases removed from V and 2 bases from J, the gap between germline ends came to 11 bases. The CDR3 is CASSTRSSNTEAFF. The DNA for the CDR3 is TGTGCCAGTAGTACGCGTAGCAGCAACACTGAAGCTTTCTTT.

This chain connects TRBV30 to TRBJ1-1; no reliable D call. CDR1 is GTSNPN and CDR2 is SVGIG in the germline V gene (reference sequence). This CDR3 comprises 11 residues. V lost 5 bases to trimming and J lost 10 bases, with 14 bases between them. CDR3: CAWGGGLRAFF. CDR3 nucleotides: TGTGCCTGGGGAGGAGGGCTTCGAGCTTTCTTT.

CDR3 sequence reads: CASSQEGWGTIYF. The CDR3 coding sequence is TGCGCCAGCAGCCAAGAGGGGTGGGGCACCATATATTTT. This chain uses TRBV4-3 with TRBJ1-3; the D is unclear. This CDR3 contains 13 residues. CDR1 is LGHNA and CDR2 is YSLEER in the germline V gene. The V and J ends lost 0 bases and 9 bases respectively, with 9 bases between them.

V usage is TRBV5-4 and J usage is TRBJ2-6; D is possibly TRBD1 (6 bases). Deletions cut 3 bases from V and 0 bases from J, with 10 bases between. Per germline, CDR1 SGHNT and CDR2 YYREEE (reference sequence). This CDR3 region has 16 residues. CDR3: CASSWDTSSGANVLTF. The CDR3 DNA sequence: TGTGCCAGCAGCTGGGACACCAGCTCTGGGGCCAACGTCCTGACTTTC.

This rearrangement joins TRBV7-2 to TRBJ1-5, with D unresolved. There are 15 residues in the CDR3. Germline loops: CDR1 SGHTA, CDR2 FQGNSA. Trimming shortened V by 2 bases and J by 11 bases, and 19 bases separated the two germline ends. The CDR3 protein is CASSLRSGDKLAQHF. Written as DNA, the CDR3 is TGTGCCAGCAGCTTAAGGTCCGGGGATAAGTTAGCCCAGCATTTT.

V and J are TRBV29-1 and TRBJ2-1; 8 bases agree with TRBD2. The CDR3 is 15 amino acids. Per the germline V gene, CDR1 is SQVTM and CDR2 is ANQGSEA. Trimming removed 4 bases from V and 4 bases from J; junction bases left unmatched: 9. CDR3 protein: CSVVPASGSYNEQFF. DNA of the CDR3: TGCAGCGTTGTGCCCGCTAGCGGGTCTTACAATGAGCAGTTCTTC.

The gene calls are TRBV5-1 and TRBJ1-1; weak D call: TRBD1 (6 bases). Trimming left V 4 bases short and J 4 bases short, with 17 bases between. This CDR3 has 15 amino acids. Looked up from germline, CDR1 is SGHRS and CDR2 is YFSETQ. The CDR3, as DNA: TGCGCCAGCAGCATTTATACAGGGTCGGGCACTGAAGCTTTCTTT. Translation gives CASSIYTGSGTEAFF. Supplemented by reference TRBV5-1 and TRBJ1-1, the full variable domain reads KAGVTQTPRYLIKTRGQQVTLSCSPISGHRSVSWYQQTPGQGLQFLFEYFSETQRNKGNFPGRFSGRQFSNSRSEMNVSTLELGDSALYLCASSIYTGSGTEAFFGQGTRLTVV.

This clone appeared a few times. The chain is built from TRBV5-1 and TRBJ2-7; a weak D match, TRBD2 (6 bases). This CDR3 has 14 residues. With 5 bases removed from V and 7 bases from J, the gap between germline ends came to 19 bases. Germline V CDR1 and CDR2: SGHRS, YFSETQ. In DNA, the CDR3 is TGCGCCAGCAGATACGGGAGCGGGTGGGGGGAGCAGTACTTC. Amino acids: CASRYGSGWGEQYF.

In the case of this clone: No DNA is shown, since the ends of the CDR3 on it are uncertain; the CDR3 is the one TCRdb lists. V and J are TRBV5-1 and TRBJ2-1; TRBD2, the table's D call, was not compared with the DNA. The CDR3 is 14 amino acids in total, end residues counted. The germline V gene encodes CDR1 SGHRS and CDR2 YFSETQ. CDR3 protein: CASSLVGSGSRRFF.

V is TRBV7-8 and J is TRBJ2-7; D is possibly TRBD2 (6 bases). V was shortened by 4 bases and J by 6 bases, with 22 bases between the two germline ends. The CDR3 length is 16 residues. Per germline, CDR1 SGHVS and CDR2 FQNEAQ. CDR3 region: CASSSTTPGLMGEQYF. CDR3 in DNA: TGTGCCAGCAGCTCAACGACCCCGGGACTGATGGGCGAGCAGTACTTC. Full variable domain (missing parts from reference TRBV7-8 and TRBJ2-7): GAGVSQSPRYKVAKRGQDVALRCDPISGHVSLFWYQQALGQGPEFLTYFQNEAQLDKSGLPSDRFFAERPEGSVSTLKIQRTQQEDSAVYLCASSSTTPGLMGEQYFGPGTRLTVT.

The chain couples TRBV10-3 to TRBJ1-2, with 10 bases aligning to TRBD1. The V gene's germline CDR1 is ENHRY and CDR2 SYGVKD. This CDR3 is 16 amino acids long. The V segment lost 7 bases and the J segment 3 bases; nucleotides outside the gene matches: 11. The CDR3 DNA sequence: TGTGCCATCAATAGGGACAGGGGATCAGTGGACTATGGCTACACCTTC. This translates into CAINRDRGSVDYGYTF.

This sequence joins TRBV5-1 and TRBJ2-1; TRBD1 agrees at 7 bases. The CDR3 spans 16 residues. Looked up from germline, CDR1 is SGHRS and CDR2 is YFSETQ. V was clipped by 4 bases and J by 0 bases; unmatched bases: 7. CDR3 DNA sequence: TGCGCCAGCAGCCCTCAGGGGGTAGGCTCCTACAATGAGCAGTTCTTC. Protein sequence: CASSPQGVGSYNEQFF.

This sequence joins TRBV27 and TRBJ2-5, with 9 bases matching TRBD2. The germline V gene has CDR1 MNHEY and CDR2 SMNVEV (reference sequence). Unmatched junction bases numbered 7, after V lost 6 bases and J lost 2 bases. The CDR3 spans 15 residues. The CDR3 sequence is CASSRLAGTQETQYF. The CDR3 nucleotides read TGTGCCAGCAGCAGGCTAGCGGGAACACAAGAGACCCAGTACTTC.

The chain joins TRBV7-2 to TRBJ2-3; D is unclear. This CDR3 has 14 residues. The germline V and J ends were trimmed by 4 bases and 2 bases, with 10 bases remaining between them. Germline V gene data show CDR1 as SGHTA and CDR2 as FQGNSA. CDR3 amino acids: CASSSQTYTDTQYF. The CDR3 DNA reads TGTGCCAGCAGCTCTCAGACATACACAGATACGCAGTATTTT. Based on the CDR3 plus reference TRBV7-2 and TRBJ2-3, the full variable domain is GAGVSQSPSNKVTEKGKDVELRCDPISGHTALYWYRQSLGQGLEFLIYFQGNSAPDKSGLPSDRFSAERTGGSVSTLTIQRTQQEDSAVYLCASSSQTYTDTQYFGPGTRLTVL.

This chain joins TRBV18 and TRBJ1-5; 8 bases map to TRBD1. The germline gives CDR1 KGHSH, CDR2 LQKENI. V was clipped by 6 bases and J by 4 bases; unmatched bases: 5. The CDR3 is 14 residues long. The CDR3 loop reads CASSRGQVNQPQHF. The CDR3 DNA reads TGTGCCAGCTCCCGGGGACAGGTGAATCAGCCCCAGCATTTT.